The entry below gives a single T cell receptor beta chain sequence along with its context. The data are from a study of blood T cell repertoires in COVID-19. Study-wide background: Researchers got acute and convalescent COVID-19 samples from the United States, Italy and Spain.

Across about two dozen US areas, participants ranged in age from roughly 18 to 95 years. Clinical history as reported by participants underpinned cohort assignment. The assay was immunoSEQ multiplex PCR, and TCRdb's table has in-frame clones only and misses some. The table shows 200,000 or so clones, with 65% to 85% occurring only once. J gave up 4 bases and V 4 bases, and 12 bases lay outside the gene matches. The CDR3 is 17 amino acids. Germline CDR1 SGHAT, CDR2 FQNNGV. Sequences were obtained from PBMCs or T cells enriched from blood (not recorded which). The TCR comes from a woman in her thirties or forties with acute COVID-19. The rearrangement links TRBV11-2 to TRBJ2-2; 7 nucleotides agree with TRBD2. The CDR3 DNA reads as TGTGCCAGCAGCTCCCCCAGAGGCGGGAGAGGCACCGGGGAGCTGTTTTTT. Encoded protein: CASSSPRGGRGTGELFF.